What follows are 2 T cell receptor beta chains derived from one specimen sequenced in a study of shared clonotypes between healthy human individuals. Using immunoSEQ multiplex PCR, the repertoire was profiled, and TCRdb retains in-frame clones only, with some absent. This table has approximately 340,000 clones, less than 85% appearing once. The source material was memory CD4+ T cells sorted from blood. The subset is: CD45RA-negative fraction. These receptors were collected from a man under 40 in good health.

CDR3: CASTHRTGITGELFF. The CDR3 region has the DNA TGTGCCAGCACACACAGGACAGGGATCACCGGGGAGCTGTTTTTT. This sequence joins TRBV6-5 and TRBJ2-2; TRBD1 aligns across 8 bases. This CDR3 has 15 residues. With V trimmed by 7 bases and J by 4 bases, 8 bases remained unmatched. The germline CDR1 and CDR2 sequences are MNHEY and SVGAGI.

In regard to this clone: Within the sample, other DNA sequences also encode this same CDR3. This chain joins TRBV5-5 and TRBJ2-5; 8 nucleotides align to TRBD2. Germline values: CDR1 SGHKS, CDR2 YYEKEE (reference sequence). Germline trimming cut 4 bases from V and 5 bases from J; bases unmatched to any gene: 7. This CDR3 contains 14 residues. CDR3 coding DNA: TGTGCCAGCAGCCGGGGACTAGTGGGTGAGACCCAGTACTTC. Its protein is CASSRGLVGETQYF.